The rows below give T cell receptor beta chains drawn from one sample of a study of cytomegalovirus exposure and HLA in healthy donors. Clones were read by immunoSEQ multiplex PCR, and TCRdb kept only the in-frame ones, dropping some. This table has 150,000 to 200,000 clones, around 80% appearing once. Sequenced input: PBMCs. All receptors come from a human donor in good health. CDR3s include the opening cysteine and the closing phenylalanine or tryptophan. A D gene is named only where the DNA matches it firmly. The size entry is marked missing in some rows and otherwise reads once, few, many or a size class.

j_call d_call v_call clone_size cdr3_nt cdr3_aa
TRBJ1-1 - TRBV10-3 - TGTGCCATCAGTGAATCAGGGTCGGACACTGAAGCTTTCTTT CAISESGSDTEAFF
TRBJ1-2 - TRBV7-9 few TGTGCCAGCAGCACTTCAGGGGTTGGCTACACCTTC CASSTSGVGYTF
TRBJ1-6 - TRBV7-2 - TGTGCCAGCAGCCTCGAGGCTGGTGGAAATTCACCCCTCCACTTT CASSLEAGGNSPLHF
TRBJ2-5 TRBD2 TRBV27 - TGTGCCAGCAGTGTGACTAGCGGACAAGAGACCCAGTACTTC CASSVTSGQETQYF
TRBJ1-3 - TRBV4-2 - TGTGCCAGCAGCCAAGAAGGGACAATCTCTGGAAACACCATATATTTT CASSQEGTISGNTIYF
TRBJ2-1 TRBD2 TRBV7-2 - TGTGCCAGCTCATTAGCGGGGGGTTACAATGAGCAGTTCTTC CASSLAGGYNEQFF
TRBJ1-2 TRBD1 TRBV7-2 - TGTGCCAGCAGCTTGCTCGGTGGACAGGGTCATGGCTACACCTTC CASSLLGGQGHGYTF
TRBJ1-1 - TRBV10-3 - TGTGCGATAGGGGGGAACACTGAAGCTTTCTTT CAIGGNTEAFF
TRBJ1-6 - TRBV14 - TGTGCCAGCAGCCAAGCGGGGAGGGCCTGGCACTTT CASSQAGRAWHF
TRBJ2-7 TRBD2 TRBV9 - TGTGCCAGCAGCCCCCAGCGGGGGGTACGCGAGCAGTACTTC CASSPQRGVREQYF
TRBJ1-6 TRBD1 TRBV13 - TGTGCCAGCAGCGGACAGGGGGCCAATAATTCACCCCTCCACTTT CASSGQGANNSPLHF
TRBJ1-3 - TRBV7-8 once TGTGCCAGCAGCTTATCGTCAGGGGCGCCTGGAAACACCATATATTTT CASSLSSGAPGNTIYF
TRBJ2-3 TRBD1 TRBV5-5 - TGTGCCAGCAGCCGGGACAGGGGGCTGGATACGCAGTATTTT CASSRDRGLDTQYF
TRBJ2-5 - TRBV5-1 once TGCGCCAGCAGCCTGGGCGTCGGAGGGGAGACCCAGTACTTC CASSLGVGGETQYF
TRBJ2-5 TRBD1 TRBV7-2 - TGTGCCAGCAGCTACCGGACAGGGGGAGAGACCCAGTACTTC CASSYRTGGETQYF
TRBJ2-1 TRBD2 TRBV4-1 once TGCGCCAGCAGCCGGAGGAGCGGGGGGTCCTACAATGAGCAGTTCTTC CASSRRSGGSYNEQFF